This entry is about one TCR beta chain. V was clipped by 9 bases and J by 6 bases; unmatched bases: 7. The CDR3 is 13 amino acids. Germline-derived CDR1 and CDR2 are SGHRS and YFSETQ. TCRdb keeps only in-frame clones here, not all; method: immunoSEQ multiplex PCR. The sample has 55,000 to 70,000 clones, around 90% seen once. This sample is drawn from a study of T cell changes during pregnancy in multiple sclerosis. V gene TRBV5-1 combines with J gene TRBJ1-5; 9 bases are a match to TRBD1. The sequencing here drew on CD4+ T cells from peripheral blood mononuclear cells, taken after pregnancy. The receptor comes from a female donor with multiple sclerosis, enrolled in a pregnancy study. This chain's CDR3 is CAMTDRGRQPQHF. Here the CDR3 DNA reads TGCGCCATGACGGACAGGGGTCGTCAGCCCCAGCATTTT.